The 20 T cell receptor beta chains in this list originate from one sample, sequenced in a study of blood T cell repertoires in COVID-19. The repertoire was sequenced with immunoSEQ multiplex PCR; TCRdb's copy has only in-frame clones and lacks some. The table includes 160,000 or so clones, roughly 84% detected once. The sample comprised PBMCs or T cells enriched from blood (not recorded which). The receptors derive from a man between 50 and 59 years old who had recovered from COVID-19.

In DNA, the CDR3 is TGCAGCGTTGAAGTTGGGACAGACTACGAGCAGTACTTC. Encoded protein: CSVEVGTDYEQYF. The chain has TRBV29-1 and TRBJ2-7; 7 nucleotides match TRBD1. Germline loops: CDR1 SQVTM, CDR2 ANQGSEA. The CDR3 has 13 residues. Trimming took 1 base from V and 3 from J; bases not matched to a gene: 3.

The V call is TRBV28, the J call TRBJ1-3; D gene unclear. Per the germline V gene, CDR1 is MDHEN and CDR2 is SYDVKM. V lost 2 bases to trimming and J lost 0 bases, with 11 bases between them. CDR3 size: 16 residues. The CDR3 DNA is TGTGCCAGCAGTTTAAGCTTTCCGAACTCTGGAAACACCATATATTTT. Its translation: CASSLSFPNSGNTIYF.

This chain joins TRBV7-9 and TRBJ2-6; D is perhaps TRBD1 (5 bases). In germline, CDR1 is SEHNR, CDR2 FQNEAQ (reference sequence). With 2 bases removed from V and 2 bases from J, the gap between germline ends came to 7 bases. CDR3 length: 15 residues. The CDR3 loop reads CASSLRGAGANVLTF. CDR3 DNA sequence: TGTGCCAGCAGCTTAAGGGGTGCTGGGGCCAACGTCCTGACTTTC.

The chain employs TRBV7-9 and TRBJ2-7; D is unclear. V was cut by 5 bases and J by 3 bases, with 5 bases left in between. The CDR3 has 11 residues. Germline V gene lookup returns CDR1 SEHNR and CDR2 FQNEAQ (reference sequence). Written as DNA, the CDR3 is TGTGCCAGCAGCGGTAGCTACGAGCAGTACTTC. As protein: CASSGSYEQYF.

J is TRBJ1-2 and V is TRBV30, with TRBD1 as a possible D gene (5 bases). The CDR3 contains 17 residues. Trimming left V 0 bases short and J 2 bases short, with 19 bases between. CDR1 GTSNPN and CDR2 SVGIG come from the germline V gene (reference sequence). DNA of the CDR3: TGTGCCTGGAGTGTAAGACGGGCAGGGAAGGTGAACTATGGCTACACCTTC. Amino acids: CAWSVRRAGKVNYGYTF.

This clone was detected a few times. This chain uses TRBV7-9 with TRBJ2-2; 9 positions match TRBD1. CDR1 and CDR2 (germline): SEHNR, FQNEAQ (reference sequence). There are 13 residues in the CDR3. Losses at the gene ends were 3 bases for V and 12 bases for J; bases not matched to a gene: 5. The CDR3 spells CASSFAGTGKLFF. CDR3 sequence (DNA): TGTGCCAGCAGCTTTGCCGGGACAGGGAAGCTGTTTTTT.

CDR3 loop: CATSRALTGGVSPLHF. The CDR3 DNA sequence: TGTGCCACCAGCAGAGCTCTGACAGGGGGCGTTTCACCCCTCCACTTT. V gene TRBV15 combines with J gene TRBJ1-6; 10 bases are a match to TRBD1. Germline V lookup: CDR1 LNHNV, CDR2 YYDKDF (reference sequence). The ends lost 1 base at V and 9 bases at J; junction bases unmatched: 6. The CDR3 covers 16 residues.

The chain couples TRBV30 to TRBJ1-3, with TRBD1 matching 7 bases. The CDR3 consists of 15 residues. Germline V gives CDR1 GTSNPN, CDR2 SVGIG (reference sequence). Trimming cost V 2 bases and J 0 bases; bases outside gene matches: 4. The CDR3 DNA follows: TGTGCCTGGAGTCCAGGGACAGTCTCTGGAAACACCATATATTTT. Translated, it gives CAWSPGTVSGNTIYF.

The chain has TRBV6-6 and TRBJ1-5; 8 bases line up with TRBD1. V shed 8 bases and J 0 bases; nucleotides not matched to a gene: 3. Per germline, CDR1 MNHNY and CDR2 SVGAGI (reference sequence). There are 14 residues in the CDR3. CDR3 sequence reads: CASQGAGSNQPQHF. In nucleotides, the CDR3 is TGTGCCAGCCAGGGGGCTGGTAGCAATCAGCCCCAGCATTTT.

V usage is TRBV3-1 (or the pseudogene TRBV3-2) and J usage is TRBJ1-2, with D maybe TRBD1 (5 bases). The ends were cut back, 0 bases at V and 4 bases at J, with 12 bases in the middle. The CDR3 runs 15 residues. Germline V CDR1 and CDR2: LGHDT, YNNKEL (reference sequence). Written as DNA, the CDR3 is TGTGCCAGCAGCCAAGACGGCAGGGTGGGCTATGGCTACACCTTC. Protein: CASSQDGRVGYGYTF.

J is TRBJ1-2 and V is TRBV5-1; TRBD1 agrees at 7 bases. The CDR3 has 13 amino acids. The germline V gene encodes CDR1 SGHRS and CDR2 YFSETQ. V lost 2 bases, J lost 4 bases, and 2 bases stayed unmatched. The CDR3 is CASSFGDSYGYTF. In DNA form, the CDR3 reads TGCGCCAGCAGCTTTGGGGACAGCTATGGCTACACCTTC.

The DNA of the CDR3 is TGCGCCAGCAGCTTCGGGACTAGCGGATACGAGCAGTACTTC. It specifies CASSFGTSGYEQYF. J is TRBJ2-7 and V is TRBV5-1; TRBD2 matches 11 bases. V was pared by 2 bases and J by 4 bases, with 2 bases of the junction left unmatched. Looked up from germline, CDR1 is SGHRS and CDR2 is YFSETQ. The CDR3 covers 14 residues. The whole variable domain, remainder taken from reference TRBV5-1 and TRBJ2-7, is KAGVTQTPRYLIKTRGQQVTLSCSPISGHRSVSWYQQTPGQGLQFLFEYFSETQRNKGNFPGRFSGRQFSNSRSEMNVSTLELGDSALYLCASSFGTSGYEQYFGPGTRLTVT.

The rearrangement joins TRBV5-1 to TRBJ2-7; D uncertain. The CDR3 length is 13 residues. V lost 2 bases to trimming and J lost 3 bases, with 9 bases between them. CDR1 is SGHRS and CDR2 is YFSETQ in the germline V gene. The chain's CDR3 is CASSFSPSYEQYF. In DNA, the CDR3 is TGCGCCAGCAGCTTCTCGCCTAGCTACGAGCAGTACTTC.

This sequence joins TRBV6-5 and TRBJ1-2, with 8 nucleotides matching TRBD1. The V gene's germline CDR1 is MNHEY and CDR2 SVGAGI. The CDR3 has 15 amino acids. V lost 0 bases to trimming and J lost 6 bases; unmatched junction nucleotides: 6. The CDR3 DNA sequence: TGTGCCAGCAGTTACTCGGTGACAGGGGCTCATGGCTACACCTTC. It codes for CASSYSVTGAHGYTF.

This clone was detected a few times. The CDR3 spells CASSKRPLPTGGNTIYF. In nucleotides, the CDR3 is TGTGCCAGTAGTAAGCGACCTTTACCGACGGGTGGAAACACCATATATTTT. The chain is built from TRBV19 and TRBJ1-3; D is unclear. The V and J ends lost 4 bases and 3 bases respectively, with 19 bases between them. CDR3 size: 17 residues. Looked up from germline, CDR1 is LNHDA and CDR2 is SQIVND (reference sequence).

The CDR3 is CATSRGSNRGLSDTQYF. The CDR3 DNA sequence: TGTGCCACCAGCAGAGGATCAAACAGGGGGCTGTCAGATACGCAGTATTTT. V and J are TRBV15 and TRBJ2-3; 9 bases map to TRBD1. J lost 4 bases, V lost 1 base, and 9 bases had no gene match. This CDR3 contains 17 residues. Germline V gene sequence: CDR1 LNHNV, CDR2 YYDKDF (reference sequence).

This clone was observed a few times. The chain joins TRBV3-1 (or the pseudogene TRBV3-2) to TRBJ1-6; TRBD1 matches 7 bases. In germline, CDR1 is LGHDT, CDR2 YNNKEL (reference sequence). The junction had 7 bases not matched to a gene; V was cut back by 3 bases and J by 8 bases. The CDR3 is 15 residues long. CDR3 amino acids: CASSQMDQGDSPLHF. CDR3 in DNA: TGTGCCAGCAGCCAGATGGACCAGGGGGATTCACCCCTCCACTTT.

This sequence joins TRBV23-1 and TRBJ1-4; 7 bases line up with TRBD1. TRBV23-1 is an ORF; its function is uncertain. With V trimmed by 2 bases and J by 8 bases, 5 bases remained unmatched. The CDR3 loop spans 14 amino acids. The CDR3: CASSQGTESEKLFF. CDR3 in DNA: TGCGCCAGCAGTCAAGGGACAGAATCAGAAAAACTGTTTTTT.

This clone appeared once. The same CDR3 is also encoded by other DNA sequences in this sample. The V and J genes are TRBV6-5 and TRBJ2-7; 8 positions agree with TRBD2. The CDR3 length is 15 residues. The germline CDR1 and CDR2 sequences are MNHEY and SVGAGI. The V gene end was trimmed by 2 bases and the J gene end by 0 bases; junction bases not matched to a gene: 3. As DNA, the CDR3 is TGTGCCAGCAGTTACGGGGGACTAGGCTCCTACGAGCAGTACTTC. Translating gives CASSYGGLGSYEQYF.

The chain couples TRBV6-5 to TRBJ2-3, with 10 positions matching TRBD2. Germline CDR1 is MNHEY and CDR2 is SVGAGI. Germline trimming cut 6 bases from V and 1 base from J; bases unmatched to any gene: 4. The CDR3 is made up of 15 amino acids. The CDR3 region has the DNA TGTGCCAGCAGAAGAGCGGGGGGGCGCACAGATACGCAGTATTTT. Translated, it gives CASRRAGGRTDTQYF.